These 29 T cell receptor beta chains came from one sample sequenced in a study of response to subunit inactivated influenza vaccine. MiXCR, applied by TCRdb to the RT-PCR reads, yields one record per CDR3 protein. The sample holds roughly 500,000 distinct CDR3 sequences, 25% seen once. Specimen: CD4+ T cells sorted from PBMCs, collected less than 6 days after vaccination. These receptors came from a man aged 45 to 65 who received an inactivated influenza vaccine.

The table lists this clonotype with a few counts. The J gene is TRBJ2-1, the V gene TRBV9, with D possibly being TRBD1 or TRBD2 (5 bases each). CDR1 and CDR2 from the germline V gene are SGDLS and YYNGEE. CDR3 length equals 14 residues. V lost 6 bases, J lost 6 bases, and 16 bases lay in between. The CDR3 bases are TGTGCCAGCAACACCCTCGGGGCTGGCAATGAGCAGTTCTTC. Its translation: CASNTLGAGNEQFF.

This chain uses TRBV10-3 with TRBJ2-7, with a possible D match to TRBD2 (5 bases). V shed 8 bases and J shed 3 bases, with 14 bases lying between them. This CDR3 has 13 amino acids. The germline V gene encodes CDR1 ENHRY and CDR2 SYGVKD. CDR3 amino acids: CAIGTGRGYEQYF. CDR3 nucleotides: TGTGCCATCGGTACGGGGAGAGGCTACGAGCAGTACTTC.

V usage is TRBV5-6 and J usage is TRBJ2-1; 9 nucleotides match TRBD2. The CDR3 loop spans 13 amino acids. Losses at the gene ends were 4 bases for V and 9 bases for J; bases not matched to a gene: 5. Germline V gene sequence: CDR1 SGHDT, CDR2 YYEEEE. This chain's CDR3 is CASSKGLAPEQFF. The CDR3 DNA sequence: TGTGCCAGCAGCAAAGGACTAGCGCCTGAGCAGTTCTTC.

This clonotype occurred many times. The genes are TRBV12-3 or TRBV12-4 and TRBJ2-5, with D tentatively TRBD2 (6 bases). The CDR3 sequence is 15 residues long. The V and J ends lost 3 bases and 5 bases respectively, with 16 bases between them. The chain's CDR3 is CASSFKGYREETQYF. The CDR3 coding sequence is TGTGCCAGCAGTTTCAAAGGGTATCGGGAGGAGACCCAGTACTTC.

This chain uses TRBV7-9 with TRBJ2-7, with 8 bases that match TRBD1. The CDR3 covers 15 residues. Looked up from germline, CDR1 is SEHNR and CDR2 is FQNEAQ (reference sequence). Trimming at V came to 5 bases and at J to 3 bases, leaving 9 bases not matched to a gene. The CDR3 loop reads CASSPGTGLYYEQYF. Here the CDR3 DNA reads TGTGCCAGCAGCCCCGGGACAGGTCTATACTACGAGCAGTACTTC.

The V gene is TRBV20-1, the J gene TRBJ2-3, with 12 bases fitting TRBD2. Trimming at V came to 7 bases and at J to 4 bases, leaving 9 bases not matched to a gene. There are 15 residues in the CDR3. In germline, CDR1 is DFQATT, CDR2 SNEGSKA (reference sequence). The CDR3 nucleotides are TGCAGTGTAACGCCTAGCGGGAGGGCCGCAGATACGCAGTATTTT. Its translation is CSVTPSGRAADTQYF.

This clonotype was observed a few times. The J gene is TRBJ2-2, the V gene TRBV4-3, with a possible D match to TRBD1 (6 bases). V lost 0 bases and J lost 7, with 21 bases in between. CDR3 length: 18 residues. Germline V gene lookup returns CDR1 LGHNA and CDR2 YSLEER. CDR3 nucleotide sequence: TGCGCCAGCAGCCAAGAACCGGGCAGGGGTACCAAGCACGGGGAGCTGTTTTTT. The encoded protein is CASSQEPGRGTKHGELFF.

The rearrangement uses TRBV12-3 or TRBV12-4 and TRBJ2-5, with D possibly TRBD2 on 5 matching bases. Trimming pared 0 bases from V and 5 bases from J, leaving 16 bases between. This CDR3 is 16 amino acids long. CDR3 nucleotides: TGTGCCAGCAGTTTAGCGGGTTCTAGGGAGATGGAGACCCAGTACTTC. Translated: CASSLAGSREMETQYF.

As regards this clonotype: A read error may account for a junction end that differs from germline. V usage is TRBV20-1 and J usage is TRBJ2-7; unclear D gene. Germline V gene sequence: CDR1 DFQATT, CDR2 SNEGSKA (reference sequence). This CDR3 contains 15 residues. CDR3 region: CSARDMVGRSNEQYF. CDR3 sequence (DNA): TGCAGTGCTAGAGATATGGTAGGACGCTCCAACGAGCAGTACTTC.

The V call is TRBV29-1, the J call TRBJ2-7; D might be TRBD2 (7 bases). Germline CDR1 SQVTM, CDR2 ANQGSEA. The CDR3 totals 15 residues. V dropped 4 bases and J dropped 3 bases, with 19 bases sitting between them. The CDR3 coding sequence is TGCAGCGTTGCCGGGGGGCAGAAGTTAGGCTACGAGCAGTACTTC. Protein sequence: CSVAGGQKLGYEQYF.

The chain recombines TRBV7-2 with TRBJ2-7; D assignment may be TRBD1 or TRBD2 (6 bases each). CDR1 and CDR2 from the germline V gene are SGHTA and FQGNSA. V gave up 0 bases and J gave up 2 bases, with 11 bases separating them. The CDR3 totals 15 residues. The CDR3 is CASSLARGVPYEQYF. The CDR3 bases are TGTGCCAGCAGCTTAGCGAGGGGGGTCCCCTACGAGCAGTACTTC.

The rearrangement uses TRBV20-1 and TRBJ1-1, with 7 bases lining up with TRBD1. CDR1 and CDR2 (germline): DFQATT, SNEGSKA (reference sequence). V lost 8 bases and J lost 7; bases outside the gene matches: 7. The CDR3 is 11 residues long. The CDR3 DNA sequence: TGCAGTCCGGCCCAGGGGGGTGAAGCTTTCTTT. The encoded protein is CSPAQGGEAFF.

This rearrangement joins TRBV5-1 to TRBJ2-1; D is ambiguous. Germline V lookup: CDR1 SGHRS, CDR2 YFSETQ. V lost 4 bases, J lost 0 bases, and 11 bases lay in between. This CDR3 has 15 amino acids. CDR3 region: CASSAIRSSYNEQFF. The DNA of the CDR3 is TGCGCCAGCAGCGCCATAAGGAGCTCCTACAATGAGCAGTTCTTC.

The chain recombines TRBV6-2 or TRBV6-3 with TRBJ2-7; D is unclear. This CDR3 is 14 amino acids long. The germline V gene encodes CDR1 MNHEY and CDR2 SVGEGT. Trimming took 6 bases from V and 6 from J, leaving 18 bases between them. The CDR3 coding sequence is TGTGCCAGCAGCCCCGCCAACTGGGCGGCCGAGCAGTACTTC. Translated: CASSPANWAAEQYF.

This chain uses TRBV5-8 with TRBJ2-7, with D perhaps matching TRBD1 or TRBD2 (5 bases each). The CDR3 is 17 amino acids. The V end was cut by 0 bases, the J end by 2 bases, with 18 bases between. Per the germline V gene, CDR1 is SGHTS and CDR2 is YDEGEE. CDR3 nucleotides: TGTGCCAGCAGCTTGGTCGTGACCGACGGGACGGCCTACGAGCAGTACTTC. It is translated as CASSLVVTDGTAYEQYF.

This chain uses TRBV4-3 with TRBJ2-7; possible D gene TRBD1, 5 bases. The germline V gene has CDR1 LGHNA and CDR2 YSLEER. Trimming took 0 bases from V and 5 from J, leaving 17 bases between them. There are 16 residues in the CDR3. The CDR3 protein is CASSQDWRAGNHEQYF. CDR3 sequence (DNA): TGCGCCAGCAGCCAAGACTGGCGCGCAGGGAACCACGAGCAGTACTTC.

This clonotype was counted between two and nine times. V usage is TRBV7-9 and J usage is TRBJ2-3; a possible D gene is TRBD1 (5 bases). Germline loops: CDR1 SEHNR, CDR2 FQNEAQ (reference sequence). V lost 5 bases, J lost 0 bases, and 12 bases lay in between. The CDR3 is made up of 15 amino acids. CDR3 loop: CASSPRTLSTDTQYF. CDR3 nucleotide sequence: TGTGCCAGCAGCCCAAGGACACTTAGCACAGATACGCAGTATTTT.

The sample holds many counts of this clonotype. V and J are TRBV20-1 and TRBJ2-7; no clear D. The CDR3 has 12 amino acids. In germline, CDR1 is DFQATT, CDR2 SNEGSKA (reference sequence). Trimming pared 6 bases from V and 4 bases from J, leaving 13 bases between. The CDR3 DNA follows: TGCAGTGCGACCCTCGATAGGTACGAGCAGTACTTC. Amino acids: CSATLDRYEQYF.

This rearrangement joins TRBV10-3 to TRBJ2-3, with a weak D call TRBD1 (5 bases). The CDR3 covers 14 residues. Trimming pared 3 bases from V and 4 bases from J, leaving 11 bases between. In germline, CDR1 is ENHRY, CDR2 SYGVKD. The CDR3 nucleotides are TGTGCCATCAGTGAAAGGGGTGGGTCAGATACGCAGTATTTT. Encoded protein: CAISERGGSDTQYF.

The chain combines TRBV5-1 with TRBJ2-1, with D perhaps TRBD2 (5 bases). Germline V CDR1 and CDR2: SGHRS, YFSETQ. This CDR3 contains 12 residues. V was cut by 2 bases and J by 7 bases, with 7 bases left in between. As DNA, the CDR3 is TGCGCCAGCAGCTTCGAGGGTAATGAGCAGTTCTTC. Its protein product is CASSFEGNEQFF.

The rearrangement joins TRBV12-3 or TRBV12-4 to TRBJ2-4, with D uncertain. The CDR3 length is 13 residues. The V end lost 6 bases, the J end lost 6 bases, and 12 bases lay between the germline ends. In nucleotides, the CDR3 is TGTGCCAGCAGACCGACGGGCGTAAACATTCAGTACTTC. Translation: CASRPTGVNIQYF.

This clonotype was seen more than once but under ten times. DNA of the CDR3: TGTGCCAGCAGCCCAGGCAGGGGTTTCACCGGGGAGCTGTTTTTT. It is translated as CASSPGRGFTGELFF. The V and J genes are TRBV11-2 and TRBJ2-2; maybe TRBD1 (6 bases). Trimming took off 5 bases at V and 4 bases at J, with 14 bases between the two ends. Germline V CDR1 and CDR2: SGHAT, FQNNGV. CDR3 length: 15 amino acids. The full variable domain, with the rest looked up from reference TRBV11-2 and TRBJ2-2, is EAGVAQSPRYKIIEKRQSVAFWCNPISGHATLYWYQQILGQGPKLLIQFQNNGVVDDSQLPKDRFSAERLKGVDSTLKIQPAKLEDSAVYLCASSPGRGFTGELFFGEGSRLTVL.

This rearrangement joins TRBV7-2 to TRBJ2-1; 7 positions match TRBD2. The length of the CDR3 is 15 residues. J gave up 11 bases and V 1 base, and 11 bases lay outside the gene matches. CDR1 and CDR2 from the germline V gene are SGHTA and FQGNSA. CDR3 residues: CASSLVIIGGLKQFF. CDR3 nucleotide sequence: TGTGCCAGCAGCTTAGTGATTATCGGGGGGTTAAAGCAGTTCTTC.

The rearrangement links TRBV5-5 to TRBJ2-7, with TRBD1 matching 7 bases. Looked up from germline, CDR1 is SGHKS and CDR2 is YYEKEE (reference sequence). With V trimmed by 4 bases and J by 5 bases, 6 bases remained unmatched. This CDR3 is 13 amino acids long. CDR3 nucleotides: TGTGCCAGCAGCCCCCAAGACAGGGACGAGCAGTACTTC. Translated: CASSPQDRDEQYF.

The sample holds a few counts of this clonotype. This rearrangement joins TRBV6-5 to TRBJ1-1; 7 bases are shared with TRBD1. This CDR3 is 16 amino acids long. Per the germline V gene, CDR1 is MNHEY and CDR2 is SVGAGI. J was trimmed by 3 bases and V by 0 bases; bases with no gene match: 7. This CDR3 reads CASSYSRDRVDTEAFF. The CDR3 coding sequence is TGTGCCAGCAGTTACTCTCGCGACAGGGTGGACACTGAAGCTTTCTTT.

The chain recombines TRBV6-2 or TRBV6-3 with TRBJ1-3; D uncertain. The CDR3 sequence is 14 residues long. V lost 6 bases, J lost 0 bases, and 9 bases lay in between. The V gene's germline CDR1 is MNHEY and CDR2 SVGEGT. CDR3 nucleotide sequence: TGTGCCAGCAGAAGCCAGCCCTCTGGAAACACCATATATTTT. Translated: CASRSQPSGNTIYF.

The CDR3 is CASSQDPGIITDTQYF. CDR3 nucleotide sequence: TGTGCCAGCAGCCAAGACCCCGGGATTATCACAGATACGCAGTATTTT. The chain has TRBV4-2 and TRBJ2-3; D possibly corresponds to TRBD2 (5 bases). Germline lookup yields CDR1 LGHNA and CDR2 YNFKEQ. This CDR3 comprises 16 residues. Trimming shortened V by 0 bases and J by 2 bases, and 12 bases separated the two germline ends.

CDR3 region: CASSGSRVADTQYF. In DNA form, the CDR3 reads TGTGCCAGCAGTGGGTCCAGGGTCGCAGATACGCAGTATTTT. The rearrangement joins TRBV2 to TRBJ2-3, with D perhaps TRBD1 (5 bases). Between the trimmed V and J ends, which lost 4 bases and 4 bases, there was a span of 12 bases. The CDR3 is 14 amino acids. Germline assignment: CDR1 SNHLY and CDR2 FYNNEI.

This clonotype has only a few counts. The chain employs TRBV20-1 and TRBJ2-2; perhaps D is TRBD1 or TRBD2 (5 bases each). The V end was cut by 5 bases, the J end by 4 bases, with 17 bases between. Germline V CDR1 and CDR2: DFQATT, SNEGSKA (reference sequence). There are 15 residues in the CDR3. The CDR3 is CSARTSQRGTGELFF. The CDR3 nucleotides are TGCAGTGCTCGGACTTCACAAAGGGGCACCGGGGAGCTGTTTTTT.